These 3 T cell receptor beta chains were sequenced from one sample in a study of PD-1 blockade in classical Hodgkin lymphoma. All trial patients relapsed after autologous stem cell transplantation. Clones were read by immunoSEQ multiplex PCR, and TCRdb kept only the in-frame ones, dropping some. Among roughly 61,000 clones listed, approximately 90% were seen once. The sequences come from peripheral blood mononuclear cells (PBMCs), collected before the second cycle of nivolumab. These receptors all come from a human donor with classical Hodgkin lymphoma.

The V call is TRBV7-8, the J call TRBJ2-7; D is unclear. This CDR3 contains 13 residues. V was trimmed by 0 bases and J by 3 bases, leaving 6 bases between them. Germline lookup yields CDR1 SGHVS and CDR2 FQNEAQ. CDR3 nucleotide sequence: TGTGCCAGCAGCTTAGCAGAGATCTACGAGCAGTACTTC. Protein: CASSLAEIYEQYF.

The chain employs TRBV28 and TRBJ2-3; 13 bases line up with TRBD2. This CDR3 has 18 residues. Germline V lookup: CDR1 MDHEN, CDR2 SYDVKM. V trimming: 3 bases; J trimming: 0 bases; junction bases outside the gene matches: 6. The CDR3: CASSFGGLAGSSTDTQYF. In nucleotides, the CDR3 is TGTGCCAGCAGTTTTGGGGGACTAGCGGGATCTAGCACAGATACGCAGTATTTT.

This clone was seen just once. The gene calls are TRBV4-3 and TRBJ2-2; perhaps TRBD2 as D (7 bases). Trimming left V 4 bases short and J 3 bases short, with 18 bases between. This CDR3 spans 17 amino acids. Germline CDR1 LGHNA, CDR2 YSLEER. The CDR3 region is CASSPIGGGADTGELFF. In DNA, the CDR3 is TGCGCCAGCAGCCCGATTGGGGGGGGCGCAGACACCGGGGAGCTGTTTTTT.